This TCR beta chain came from a study of regulatory T cells in long-lasting Graves disease. General study results and limits: Comparison showed that persistent patients shared more public clonotypes (fewer than 3,000) than new patients (approximately 1,000).

For TCR beta, libraries came from iRepertoire HTBI primers and Arm-PCR of CDR3 regions. A single record per CDR3 protein comes from TCRdb applying MiXCR to the multiplex PCR reads. The table shows roughly 500,000 distinct CDR3 sequences, with roughly 14% occurring only once. The time point is: newly diagnosed GD, antithyroid drugs for less than 3 months. The TCR library was made from RNA that had been extracted from PBMCs in TRIzol. Germline V CDR1 and CDR2: KGHSH, LQKENI. The CDR3 has 15 residues. The V gene lost 5 bases and the J gene lost 0 bases, with 11 bases spanning the gap. This clonotype was found many times. The antigen remains undetermined. These data also featured in a second study, about T cells in Graves' hyperthyroidism and ophthalmopathy. From that paper: Most clonotypes that expanded in the thyroid above 0.001 also showed up in blood.

The TCR was taken from a man aged 25 to 45 with Graves disease. The gene calls are TRBV18 and TRBJ2-1; weak D call: TRBD1 (5 bases). The sample was peripheral blood mononuclear cells (PBMCs), taken at new diagnosis, from a patient treated with antithyroid drugs. CDR3 amino acids: CASSADSLSYNEQFF. The CDR3 nucleotides read TGTGCCAGCTCAGCCGACAGTCTCTCCTACAATGAGCAGTTCTTC.